These 10 T cell receptor beta chains were all obtained from the same sample, sequenced in a study of Graves' ophthalmopathy and Graves' hyperthyroidism. Amplified material comprised TCR beta CDR3 regions derived from RNA transcripts. The library came from an HTBI-primed first-round RT-PCR and a second-round multiplex PCR. TCRdb redid the calling of the multiplex PCR reads with MiXCR, one entry per CDR3 protein. The sample records almost 750,000 distinct CDR3 sequences, 40% being singletons. Source material: peripheral blood. The receptors were sampled from an adult man with Graves' ophthalmopathy.

The chain links TRBV29-1 to TRBJ1-6; weak D call: TRBD1 (6 bases). Germline V gene sequence: CDR1 SQVTM, CDR2 ANQGSEA. Deletions cut 7 bases from V and 15 bases from J, with 16 bases between. The CDR3 length is 11 residues. The CDR3 nucleotides are TGCAGCGCAAGACAGGTCAATAACCTCCACTTT. Translation: CSARQVNNLHF.

This clonotype has more than one count but fewer than ten. The rearrangement uses TRBV4-2 and TRBJ2-3, with unresolved D. V was clipped by 5 bases and J by 4 bases, with 10 bases between them. The CDR3 loop spans 13 amino acids. Germline CDR1 LGHNA, CDR2 YNFKEQ. CDR3 nucleotides: TGTGCCAGCAGCGGTTCCCCCGCAGATACGCAGTATTTT. The encoded protein is CASSGSPADTQYF.

Note on this clonotype: A much larger clone differs from this one at a single base, so this may be a read error. The chain combines TRBV25-1 with TRBJ2-2, with a weak D call TRBD1 (5 bases). Trimming took off 4 bases at V and 7 bases at J, with 10 bases between the two ends. This CDR3 comprises 13 residues. Germline CDR1 and CDR2: MGHDK and SYGVNS. The CDR3 region has the DNA TGTGCCAGCAGTGCTAGGGGTGGCGGGGAGCTGTTTTTT. This translates into CASSARGGGELFF. The variable domain in full, completed from reference TRBV25-1 and TRBJ2-2, reads EADIYQTPRYLVIGTGKKITLECSQTMGHDKMYWYQQDPGMELHLIHYSYGVNSTEKGDLSSESTVSRIRTEHFPLTLESARPSHTSQYLCASSARGGGELFFGEGSRLTVL.

This clonotype has at least ten counts. The chain employs TRBV7-8 and TRBJ1-6; D is ambiguous. V was shortened by 5 bases and J by 7 bases, with 15 bases between the two germline ends. The CDR3 extends over 15 amino acids. Germline V gene sequence: CDR1 SGHVS, CDR2 FQNEAQ. The CDR3 loop reads CASSPALSGNSPLHF. The CDR3 DNA is TGTGCCAGCAGCCCTGCTTTATCGGGGAATTCACCCCTCCACTTT.

In its sample, this clonotype was seen a few times. The rearrangement links TRBV5-6 to TRBJ2-5, with D maybe TRBD1 (6 bases). Germline-derived CDR1 and CDR2 are SGHDT and YYEEEE. Trimming took 4 bases from V and 0 from J, leaving 16 bases between them. The CDR3 has 16 amino acids. The DNA of the CDR3 is TGTGCCAGCAGCGCCGAACTAAGGGGGTACCAAGAGACCCAGTACTTC. Translating it yields CASSAELRGYQETQYF.

J is TRBJ2-5 and V is TRBV10-3; TRBD1 is a possible D gene (9 bases). In germline, CDR1 is ENHRY, CDR2 SYGVKD. The ends were cut back, 5 bases at V and 2 bases at J, with 18 bases in the middle. The CDR3 consists of 16 residues. CDR3 residues: CAISYGGDRAQETQYF. The CDR3 bases are TGTGCCATCAGTTACGGGGGGGACAGGGCGCAAGAGACCCAGTACTTC.

Notes on this clonotype: Mismatch with germline at one junction end may stem from a read error. This sequence joins TRBV10-3 and TRBJ2-7; 8 bases match TRBD1. CDR3 length: 15 amino acids. The germline V gene has CDR1 ENHRY and CDR2 SYGVKD. The CDR3 reads CASSRNNRGIYEQYF. The DNA of the CDR3 is TGTGCCAGCAGTCGGAATAACAGGGGGATCTACGAGCAGTACTTC.

This clonotype was picked up a small number of times. The chain employs TRBV24-1 and TRBJ1-5; 8 bases agree with TRBD1. This CDR3 comprises 13 residues. Germline V CDR1 and CDR2: KGHDR, SFDVKD. Unmatched junction bases numbered 7, after V lost 11 bases and J lost 5 bases. CDR3 loop: CASRQGMDQPQHF. CDR3 DNA: TGTGCCAGCAGACAGGGGATGGATCAGCCCCAGCATTTT.

On this clonotype: Possible read error: a much larger clone is one base away. The chain uses TRBV24-1 and TRBJ2-5; no definite D call. The germline V gene encodes CDR1 KGHDR and CDR2 SFDVKD. The CDR3 is 14 amino acids. The CDR3 bases are TGTGCCACCAGTGATTTTGGCAGCCAAGAGGCCCAGTACTTC. Translated, it gives CATSDFGSQEAQYF.

The V and J genes are TRBV2 and TRBJ2-6, with 12 bases fitting TRBD1. From germline, CDR1 is SNHLY and CDR2 FYNNEI. This CDR3 contains 19 residues. V gave up 5 bases and J gave up 0 bases; unmatched junction bases: 8. CDR3: CASSPTGTGGSSGANVLTF. The CDR3 DNA sequence: TGTGCCAGCAGTCCTACCGGGACAGGGGGCTCCTCTGGGGCCAACGTCCTGACTTTC.